This T cell receptor (beta chain) was obtained from a study of regulatory and conventional T cells in RAG deficiency. Study outcomes and limitations: Omenn patients showed >80% Treg-Tconv overlap and shorter CDR3 lengths.

Notes on this clone: Its matching antigen is unknown.

The CDR3 is made up of 17 amino acids. J lost 1 base, V lost 5 bases, and 7 bases had no gene match. From germline, CDR1 is SGHVS and CDR2 FQNEAQ. Generated by immunoSEQ multiplex PCR, the TCRdb table keeps only in-frame clones and is missing some. The sample shows 45,000 or so clones, over 80% of them seen only once. The sorted conventional CD4+ T cells were CD25-low and CD127-high, with genomic DNA sequenced. Another study also made use of these data, one on regulatory T cells. From that report: The primer mix had 52 TRBV and 13 TRBJ primers. Skewed V and J usage and few unique V-J pairs marked patient repertoires, most in Tregs.

The sequence was collected from a human donor in good health. The specimen sequenced was CD4+ effector T cells sorted from blood. This chain uses TRBV7-8 with TRBJ2-2; TRBD2 agrees at 10 bases. The CDR3 here is CASSGRLAGLNTGELFF. As DNA, the CDR3 is TGTGCCAGCAGCGGGCGACTAGCGGGTTTGAACACCGGGGAGCTGTTTTTT.